The rows below give T cell receptor beta chains drawn from one sample of a study of T cells in Graves' hyperthyroidism and ophthalmopathy. From the multiplex PCR reads, TCRdb called clonotypes with MiXCR, one entry per CDR3 protein. The sample has about 770,000 distinct CDR3 sequences; around 19% are singletons. The specimen sequenced was blood. These receptor sequences come from a woman between 50 and 59 years old with Graves' hyperthyroidism that later progressed to Graves' ophthalmopathy. CDR3s include the opening cysteine and the closing phenylalanine or tryptophan. Each record gives: clone size, V gene, D gene, J gene, CDR3 protein, CDR3 DNA. A D gene is named only where the DNA matches it firmly. Not all rows give a size; the values are once, few, many and, for expanded clones, a class.

>many|TRBV27|.|TRBJ1-1
CASSLSSRGRGTEAFF
TGTGCCAGCAGTTTATCGAGTAGGGGGAGGGGCACTGAAGCTTTCTTT
>.|TRBV20-1|TRBD1|TRBJ1-4
CSAPGQGGAEKLFF
TGCAGTGCCCCTGGACAGGGCGGTGCTGAAAAACTGTTTTTT
>.|TRBV20-1|.|TRBJ2-5
CSARQGLETQYF
TGCAGTGCTAGACAGGGGTTGGAGACCCAGTACTTC
>.|TRBV27|TRBD1|TRBJ2-7
CASSLGQGLYEQYF
TGTGCCAGCAGTTTAGGACAGGGACTCTACGAGCAGTACTTC
>many|TRBV20-1|.|TRBJ2-7
CSALDRAAYEQYF
TGCAGTGCTTTAGACCGGGCCGCCTACGAGCAGTACTTC
>many|TRBV2|.|TRBJ2-7
CASSEALWAEQYF
TGTGCCAGCAGTGAAGCGCTTTGGGCGGAGCAGTACTTC
>few|TRBV12-5|.|TRBJ2-3
CASGFRSPRTDTQYF
TGTGCTAGTGGTTTCCGTAGCCCTCGCACAGATACGCAGTATTTT
>.|TRBV5-1|.|TRBJ2-3
CASRPGHRSVDTQYF
TGCGCCAGCAGACCGGGACACCGGTCGGTAGATACGCAGTATTTT
>.|TRBV19|.|TRBJ1-2
CASSPRGGGMDGYTF
TGTGCCAGTAGTCCACGAGGGGGAGGCATGGATGGCTACACCTTC
>.|TRBV19|TRBD2|TRBJ2-1
CASKLAGGISSYNEQFF
TGTGCCAGTAAACTAGCGGGGGGGATAAGCTCCTACAATGAGCAGTTCTTC
>.|TRBV6-2/TRBV6-3|.|TRBJ1-5
CASSYSRAGSQPQHF
TGTGCCAGCAGTTACTCGAGGGCAGGGAGTCAGCCCCAGCATTTT
>.|TRBV6-1|.|TRBJ2-3
CASKLRTANTDTQYF
TGTGCCAGCAAGCTGAGGACAGCGAACACAGATACGCAGTATTTT
>.|TRBV10-1|TRBD2|TRBJ2-3
CASSGLAGDPTDTQYF
TGCGCCAGCAGCGGACTAGCGGGGGACCCCACAGATACGCAGTATTTT
>many|TRBV24-1|.|TRBJ1-2
CATSDSQQYGYTF
TGTGCCACCAGTGATTCACAGCAGTATGGCTACACCTTC
>many|TRBV7-6|.|TRBJ2-1
CASSSEEGTYNEQFF
TGTGCCAGCAGCTCCGAAGAGGGGACCTACAATGAGCAGTTCTTC
>many|TRBV7-2|.|TRBJ2-2
CASSSGGGFTGELFF
TGTGCCAGCAGCTCCGGCGGAGGATTCACCGGGGAGCTGTTTTTT
>.|TRBV7-3|.|TRBJ1-6
CASSEGFNSPLHF
TGTGCCAGCAGTGAGGGGTTCAATTCACCCCTCCACTTT
>.|TRBV20-1|TRBD2|TRBJ2-7
CSAIAGGSYEQYF
TGCAGTGCTATAGCGGGAGGGTCCTACGAGCAGTACTTC
>.|TRBV6-4|TRBD2|TRBJ2-2
CASSENGGASGELFF
TGTGCCAGCAGTGAAAACGGGGGGGCCTCCGGGGAGCTGTTTTTT
>few|TRBV6-1|TRBD2|TRBJ2-7
CASIESAGGRFEQYF
TGTGCCAGCATCGAATCAGCGGGAGGCCGGTTCGAGCAGTACTTC
>few|TRBV10-3|TRBD2|TRBJ2-5
CAIQTSGGAVETQYF
TGTGCCATCCAAACTAGCGGGGGGGCCGTTGAGACCCAGTACTTC
>many|TRBV2|TRBD2|TRBJ2-2
CASSGSSGAVSNTGELFF
TGTGCCAGCAGTGGGTCCAGCGGGGCTGTCTCGAACACCGGGGAGCTGTTTTTT
>.|TRBV4-1|.|TRBJ1-4
CASSQRDTNEKLFF
TGCGCCAGCAGCCAAAGGGACACCAATGAAAAACTGTTTTTT
>few|TRBV9|TRBD2|TRBJ2-1
CASSVRAGGGDEQFF
TGTGCCAGCAGCGTAAGGGCTGGCGGGGGTGATGAGCAGTTCTTC
>.|TRBV27|.|TRBJ1-2
CASSSEDSYGYTF
TGTGCCAGCAGTTCCGAAGATAGTTATGGCTACACCTTC
>.|TRBV6-1|.|TRBJ2-2
CASRWDGNTGELFF
TGTGCCAGCAGATGGGACGGAAACACCGGGGAGCTGTTTTTT
>many|TRBV20-1|.|TRBJ1-1
CSALKGQSTWDRVFF
TGCAGTGCTTTGAAAGGACAGAGTACCTGGGATCGGGTTTTCTTT
>few|TRBV7-9|.|TRBJ2-1
CASSLGSYEQFF
TGTGCCAGCAGCTTAGGCTCCTATGAGCAGTTCTTC
>.|TRBV20-1|.|TRBJ2-1
CSARSGDLGNNEQFF
TGCAGTGCTAGGTCAGGGGACCTTGGAAACAATGAGCAGTTCTTC
>once|TRBV11-2|.|TRBJ1-5
CASNLDISQPQHF
TGTGCCAGCAACTTAGATATCAGTCAGCCCCAGCATTTT
>once|TRBV12-3/TRBV12-4|.|TRBJ2-1
CASSFLTDSSNEQFF
TGTGCCAGCAGTTTCCTTACGGACAGCTCCAATGAGCAGTTCTTC
>many|TRBV7-3|TRBD1|TRBJ1-2
CASSDRTGHGYTF
TGTGCCAGCAGCGACCGGACAGGGCATGGCTACACCTTC
>many|TRBV2|.|TRBJ2-2
CASSPRQGHTGELFF
TGTGCCAGCAGTCCGCGCCAGGGGCACACCGGGGAGCTGTTTTTT
>few|TRBV27|.|TRBJ1-2
CASRAGSGGYTF
TGTGCCAGCAGAGCAGGGTCTGGAGGCTACACCTTC
>.|TRBV4-1|.|TRBJ2-6
CASSQEWGGLFSGANVLTF
TGCGCCAGCAGCCAAGAATGGGGCGGACTGTTCTCTGGGGCCAACGTCCTGACTTTC
>.|TRBV15|.|TRBJ1-1
CATSSQAGGSEAFF
TGTGCCACCAGCAGCCAAGCTGGGGGGTCTGAAGCTTTCTTT
>few|TRBV12-3/TRBV12-4|.|TRBJ1-2
CASSSPGNYGYTF
TGTGCCAGCAGTTCCCCAGGGAACTATGGCTACACCTTC
>.|TRBV7-3|.|TRBJ1-6
CASSPGAYNSPLHF
TGTGCCAGCAGCCCCGGGGCGTATAATTCACCCCTCCACTTT
>few|TRBV20-1|.|TRBJ2-7
CSACRLPASYEQYF
TGCAGTGCTTGCCGTTTACCGGCCTCCTACGAGCAGTACTTC
>few|TRBV7-9|.|TRBJ1-5
CASSLDAGGGQPQHF
TGTGCCAGCAGCTTAGATGCCGGGGGAGGTCAGCCCCAGCATTTT
>.|TRBV29-1|TRBD1|TRBJ1-1
CSVGDLTGEAFF
TGCAGCGTTGGGGATCTGACAGGGGAGGCTTTCTTT
>.|TRBV20-1|.|TRBJ2-1
CSATDVDSYNEQFF
TGCAGTGCAACCGACGTGGACTCCTACAATGAGCAGTTCTTC
>.|TRBV12-3/TRBV12-4|.|TRBJ2-5
CASSLSRGKKTQYF
TGTGCCAGCAGTTTGAGTCGGGGCAAGAAGACCCAGTACTTC
>few|TRBV24-1|.|TRBJ2-1
CATSVLDKGNRDEQFF
TGTGCCACCAGTGTCCTGGACAAGGGCAATAGGGATGAGCAGTTCTTC
>many|TRBV9|.|TRBJ1-5
CASSVAGVENQPQHF
TGTGCCAGCAGCGTAGCAGGGGTTGAAAATCAGCCCCAGCATTTT
>.|TRBV18|TRBD1|TRBJ1-5
CASSRPGGYQPQHF
TGTGCCAGCTCGCGTCCAGGGGGGTATCAGCCCCAGCATTTT